The rows below give T cell receptor beta chains drawn from one sample of a study of radiotherapy plus CTLA-4 blockade in lung cancer. Method: immunoSEQ multiplex PCR; TCRdb's copy keeps in-frame clones and lacks some. The sample comprises 55,000 to 85,000 clones, 76% of which are singletons, and 15% to 20% rests with the top ten. The sample here was peripheral blood, taken from a patient treated with radiotherapy plus ipilimumab. The source is a human donor with non-small cell lung cancer whose response to radiotherapy plus ipilimumab could not be evaluated. Some clones in this sample may be carry-over from other donors' samples. Each CDR3 is given with its conserved first and last residue. The D gene is left open where the match is weak. Size tells how often a clone was seen (once, few, many) or the class of an expanded clone, and some rows leave it out.

TRBV11-2,TRBD1,15,.,TRBJ2-7,CASSLAPGGFYEQYF,TGTGCCAGCAGCTTAGCCCCAGGGGGCTTTTACGAGCAGTACTTC
TRBV28,.,17,.,TRBJ1-3,CASSLRQGLNTGNTIYF,TGTGCCAGCAGTTTACGGCAGGGGCTAAATACTGGAAACACCATATATTTT
TRBV27,TRBD2,17,.,TRBJ2-7,CASSPPGLAGGEYEQYF,TGTGCCAGCAGTCCACCTGGACTAGCGGGGGGGGAGTACGAGCAGTACTTC
TRBV6-1,TRBD1,18,.,TRBJ1-2,CASSDRTGGPAHNYGYTF,TGTGCCAGCAGTGATCGGACAGGGGGTCCGGCCCATAACTATGGCTACACCTTC
TRBV5-6,TRBD1,14,.,TRBJ1-2,CASSLPVGTDGYTF,TGTGCCAGCAGCTTGCCTGTTGGGACAGACGGCTACACCTTC
TRBV23-1,.,13,.,TRBJ2-7,CASSRTAYYEQYF,TGCGCCAGCAGTCGGACAGCTTACTACGAGCAGTACTTC
TRBV6-5,.,14,few,TRBJ1-2,CASSSLTIHYGYTF,TGTGCCAGCAGTTCGCTTACTATACACTATGGCTACACCTTC
TRBV27,.,12,.,TRBJ2-7,CASSPHREKQYF,TGTGCCAGCAGTCCCCACAGGGAAAAGCAGTACTTC
TRBV11-2,TRBD1,14,.,TRBJ1-1,CASSLGQANTEAFF,TGTGCCAGCAGCCTAGGACAGGCGAACACTGAAGCTTTCTTT
TRBV18,TRBD2,16,.,TRBJ2-3,CASSRSAGGSTDTQYF,TGTGCCAGCTCACGTAGTGCGGGGGGGAGCACAGATACGCAGTATTTT
TRBV7-8,TRBD2,16,.,TRBJ2-1,CASSLELAGDYNEQFF,TGTGCCAGCAGCTTAGAACTAGCGGGGGACTACAATGAGCAGTTCTTC
TRBV2,TRBD1,15,.,TRBJ2-7,CASRPSGTGGYEQYF,TGTGCCAGCAGGCCCTCCGGGACAGGAGGCTACGAGCAGTACTTC
TRBV7-2,TRBD2,18,.,TRBJ2-4,CASSSHGLAGGSRNIQYF,TGTGCCAGCAGCTCTCACGGACTAGCGGGGGGGTCGAGAAACATTCAGTACTTC
TRBV4-3,.,13,.,TRBJ1-5,CASSHLGHQPQHF,TGCGCCAGCAGCCATCTGGGCCATCAGCCCCAGCATTTT
TRBV9,.,16,.,TRBJ2-2,CASSVGGRANTGELFF,TGTGCCAGCAGCGTAGGCGGCAGGGCGAACACCGGGGAGCTGTTTTTT
TRBV6-1,.,16,.,TRBJ2-5,CASSEGGNPLQETQYF,TGTGCCAGCAGTGAAGGAGGTAACCCCCTCCAAGAGACCCAGTACTTC
TRBV5-1,TRBD2,13,.,TRBJ2-5,CASGSGGAETQYF,TGCGCCAGCGGTAGCGGGGGGGCGGAGACCCAGTACTTC
TRBV2,TRBD1,11,.,TRBJ2-3,CASSRDRAQYF,TGTGCCAGCAGCCGGGACAGGGCCCAGTATTTT
TRBV6-5,.,14,.,TRBJ1-6,CASSYSGQGSPLHF,TGTGCCAGCAGTTACTCGGGCCAGGGCTCACCCCTCCACTTT
TRBV4-1,TRBD2,15,.,TRBJ2-5,CASSQESGGQETQYF,TGCGCCAGCAGCCAAGAATCGGGGGGGCAGGAGACCCAGTACTTC
TRBV19,.,14,.,TRBJ1-5,CASSIRRVGQPQHF,TGTGCCAGTAGTATAAGGAGGGTTGGCCAGCCCCAGCATTTT
TRBV7-8,.,13,.,TRBJ1-2,CASSGGTTYGYTF,TGTGCCAGCAGCGGCGGGACGACGTATGGCTACACCTTC
TRBV28,TRBD1,14,few,TRBJ2-5,CASKSGQGSETQYF,TGTGCCAGCAAGTCCGGACAGGGATCAGAGACCCAGTACTTC
TRBV7-8,TRBD2,18,.,TRBJ2-2,CASSLRGGLAGGTGELFF,TGTGCCAGCAGCTTAAGAGGGGGGCTAGCGGGGGGAACCGGGGAGCTGTTTTTT
TRBV18,TRBD1,15,once,TRBJ2-3,CASSLTGQGTDTQYF,TGTGCCAGCTCACTAACGGGACAGGGCACAGATACGCAGTATTTT
TRBV5-4,TRBD2,16,.,TRBJ2-2,CASSLAGGGDTGELFF,TGTGCCAGCAGCTTGGCGGGTGGGGGGGACACCGGGGAGCTGTTTTTT